The rows below give T cell receptor beta chains drawn from one sample of a study of CD8 T cells in ankylosing spondylitis. TCRdb passed the 5' RACE reads through MiXCR, listing each CDR3 protein once. The sample yields 250,000 to 350,000 distinct CDR3 sequences, around 7.6% seen once. Sample: blood, either unsorted or a sorted T cell fraction (not recorded which). The receptors here all came from a male donor with ankylosing spondylitis. The CDR3 runs from the conserved cysteine through the conserved F or W. A D gene is named only where the DNA matches it firmly. Clone size is shown for a subset of rows, as once, few, many or a class of expanded clone.

cdr3_length	clone_size	v_call	d_call	j_call	cdr3_aa	cdr3_nt
17	-	TRBV29-1	TRBD2	TRBJ2-3	CSVGGTRAGGGTDTQYF	TGCAGCGTTGGGGGGACGCGAGCGGGAGGGGGTACAGATACGCAGTATTTT
14	few	TRBV11-1	-	TRBJ2-6	CASSSDLRANVLTF	TGTGCCAGCAGCTCGGACCTGAGGGCCAACGTCCTGACTTTC
14	few	TRBV6-5	-	TRBJ1-6	CASSYSGRNSPLHF	TGTGCCAGCAGTTACTCGGGCAGAAATTCACCCCTCCACTTT
12	many	TRBV29-1	TRBD2	TRBJ2-7	CSVGTSGYEQYF	TGCAGCGTCGGGACTAGCGGATACGAGCAGTACTTC
18	-	TRBV5-1	-	TRBJ1-1	CASSLAWAGLKKNTEAFF	TGCGCCAGCAGCTTGGCCTGGGCAGGGTTAAAAAAGAACACTGAAGCTTTCTTT
13	few	TRBV29-1	-	TRBJ2-5	CSVKRDTQETQYF	TGCAGCGTAAAGCGGGACACCCAAGAGACCCAGTACTTC
13	-	TRBV15	-	TRBJ2-3	CATSGQSTDTQYF	TGTGCCACCAGCGGACAGTCCACAGATACGCAGTATTTT
13	-	TRBV28	-	TRBJ2-2	CASSRDYTGELFF	TGTGCCAGCAGTCGAGACTACACCGGGGAGCTGTTTTTT
13	-	TRBV4-3	-	TRBJ2-3	CASSSRGGDTQYF	TGCGCCAGCAGCTCCCGTGGGGGGGATACGCAGTATTTT
16	few	TRBV7-2	TRBD2	TRBJ2-7	CASSSSGPEISYEQYF	TGTGCCAGCAGCTCTAGCGGACCCGAAATTTCCTACGAGCAGTACTTC
14	-	TRBV5-1	TRBD1	TRBJ2-5	CASTVTGALETQYF	TGCGCCAGCACAGTGACAGGGGCTCTGGAGACCCAGTACTTC
11	few	TRBV11-3	TRBD1	TRBJ1-1	CASSRNRGAFF	TGTGCCAGCAGCCGAAACAGGGGAGCTTTCTTT
14	few	TRBV11-2	-	TRBJ1-1	CASSPTWRSTEAFF	TGTGCCAGCAGCCCAACGTGGCGTAGCACTGAAGCTTTCTTT
13	few	TRBV20-1	-	TRBJ1-2	CSARERTAYGYTF	TGCAGTGCTAGAGAAAGGACTGCCTATGGCTACACCTTC
15	-	TRBV6-1	TRBD2	TRBJ2-7	CASTRTSGPPYEQYF	TGTGCCAGCACCAGGACTAGCGGGCCCCCCTACGAGCAGTACTTC
16	-	TRBV7-9	-	TRBJ1-1	CASIKLQRVVNTEAFF	TGTGCCAGCATCAAATTACAGAGGGTGGTGAACACTGAAGCTTTCTTT
14	-	TRBV19	-	TRBJ2-7	CASSSGDTHYEQYF	TGTGCCAGTAGTAGCGGGGACACCCACTACGAGCAGTACTTC
15	many	TRBV5-1	-	TRBJ1-6	CASSSDIQDNSPLHF	TGCGCCAGCAGCTCGGACATCCAGGATAATTCACCCCTCCACTTT
12	few	TRBV6-5	TRBD1	TRBJ2-3	CASRPDRETQYF	TGTGCCAGCAGACCCGACAGGGAGACGCAGTATTTT
15	-	TRBV4-1	TRBD2	TRBJ2-1	CASSRLAGANNEQFF	TGCGCCAGCAGCCGACTAGCGGGAGCGAACAATGAGCAGTTCTTC
15	few	TRBV5-1	-	TRBJ2-7	CASSYRLEGRSEQYF	TGCGCCAGCAGCTACCGACTAGAAGGACGCTCCGAGCAGTACTTC
19	-	TRBV24-1	TRBD2	TRBJ2-1	CATSDSGTTNPHSYNEQFF	TGTGCCACCAGTGACTCCGGGACTACCAACCCACACTCCTACAATGAGCAGTTCTTC
17	few	TRBV7-9	TRBD2	TRBJ2-1	CASSLQLLAGGYNEQFF	TGTGCCAGCAGCTTACAATTACTAGCGGGAGGATACAATGAGCAGTTCTTC
19	-	TRBV6-2/TRBV6-3	TRBD2	TRBJ2-1	CASSYGGLAGPSSYNEQFF	TGTGCCAGCAGTTACGGGGGACTAGCGGGGCCGAGCTCCTACAATGAGCAGTTCTTC
14	-	TRBV6-1	TRBD1	TRBJ2-7	CASSDAGTGGEQYF	TGTGCCAGCAGTGACGCCGGGACAGGGGGCGAGCAGTACTTC